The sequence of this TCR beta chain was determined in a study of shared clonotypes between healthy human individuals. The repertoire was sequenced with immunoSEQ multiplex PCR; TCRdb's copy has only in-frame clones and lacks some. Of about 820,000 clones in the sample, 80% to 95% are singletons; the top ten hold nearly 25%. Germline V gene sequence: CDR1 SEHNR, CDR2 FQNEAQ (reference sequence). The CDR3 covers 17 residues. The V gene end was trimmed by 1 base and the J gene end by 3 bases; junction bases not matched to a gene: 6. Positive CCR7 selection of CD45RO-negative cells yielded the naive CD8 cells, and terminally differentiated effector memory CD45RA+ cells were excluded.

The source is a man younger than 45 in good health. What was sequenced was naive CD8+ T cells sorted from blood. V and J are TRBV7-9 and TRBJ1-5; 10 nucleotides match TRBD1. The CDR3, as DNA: TGTGCCAGCAGCTTAGGTTTCGGGACAGGGGTCAATCAGCCCCAGCATTTT. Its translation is CASSLGFGTGVNQPQHF.